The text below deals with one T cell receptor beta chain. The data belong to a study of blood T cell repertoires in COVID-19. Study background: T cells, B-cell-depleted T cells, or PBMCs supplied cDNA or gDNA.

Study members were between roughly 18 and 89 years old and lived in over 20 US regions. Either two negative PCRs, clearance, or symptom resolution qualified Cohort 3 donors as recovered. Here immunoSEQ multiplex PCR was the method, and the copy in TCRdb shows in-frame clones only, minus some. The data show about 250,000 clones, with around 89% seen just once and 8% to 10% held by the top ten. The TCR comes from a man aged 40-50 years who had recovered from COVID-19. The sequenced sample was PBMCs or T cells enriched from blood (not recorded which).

CDR3 sequence: CAISEPGQGYEQYF. The CDR3 DNA is TGTGCCATCAGTGAGCCCGGACAGGGCTACGAGCAGTACTTC. The J gene is TRBJ2-7, the V gene TRBV10-3, with 8 positions matching TRBD1. CDR1 and CDR2 (germline): ENHRY, SYGVKD. This CDR3 spans 14 amino acids. V lost 2 bases and J lost 3; bases outside the gene matches: 3.